Listed below are T cell receptor beta chains from one sample, sequenced in a study of cytomegalovirus exposure and HLA in healthy donors. The method was immunoSEQ multiplex PCR; TCRdb's version includes in-frame clones alone and lacks a portion of them. The sample data list 75,000 to 85,000 clones. The sequenced material came from PBMCs. These receptors were collected from a man aged 18 to 29 in good health and CMV-seropositive. Each CDR3 is given with its conserved first and last residue. The order of the fields is D gene, CDR3 length, V gene, J gene, CDR3 protein, CDR3 DNA. The D gene is left open where the match is weak.

d_gene: TRBD1
len: 14
v_gene: TRBV9
j_gene: TRBJ2-7
CDR3aa: CASSVAGQAYEQYF
CDR3nt: TGTGCCAGCAGCGTAGCCGGACAGGCCTACGAGCAGTACTTC

d_gene: .
len: 15
v_gene: TRBV7-9
j_gene: TRBJ2-5
CDR3aa: CASSLDVGGGETQYF
CDR3nt: TGTGCCAGCAGCTTAGATGTCGGGGGAGGAGAGACCCAGTACTTC

d_gene: .
len: 17
v_gene: TRBV5-1
j_gene: TRBJ2-7
CDR3aa: CASSLYVRSRESYEQYF
CDR3nt: TGCGCCAGCAGCTTGTACGTCCGCTCGAGGGAGTCCTACGAGCAGTACTTC

d_gene: TRBD2
len: 10
v_gene: TRBV10-3
j_gene: TRBJ2-1
CDR3aa: CARRGGEQFF
CDR3nt: TGTGCCAGGCGGGGGGGGGAGCAGTTCTTC

d_gene: .
len: 15
v_gene: TRBV5-1
j_gene: TRBJ2-7
CDR3aa: CASSSQGQSSYEQYF
CDR3nt: TGCGCCAGCAGCAGCCAGGGGCAAAGCTCCTACGAGCAGTACTTC

d_gene: .
len: 16
v_gene: TRBV19
j_gene: TRBJ1-3
CDR3aa: CATTPYGGHSGNTIYF
CDR3nt: TGTGCCACTACCCCTTATGGGGGCCACTCTGGAAACACCATATATTTT

d_gene: .
len: 13
v_gene: TRBV7-6
j_gene: TRBJ1-5
CDR3aa: CASSLASDQPQHF
CDR3nt: TGTGCCAGCAGCTTAGCCTCTGATCAGCCCCAGCATTTT

d_gene: TRBD2
len: 16
v_gene: TRBV27
j_gene: TRBJ2-1
CDR3aa: CASSQPSSGLGNEQFF
CDR3nt: TGTGCCAGCAGCCAACCCTCTAGCGGGCTTGGCAATGAGCAGTTCTTC

d_gene: TRBD1
len: 14
v_gene: TRBV7-9
j_gene: TRBJ1-1
CDR3aa: CASSLRDRVPEAFF
CDR3nt: TGTGCCAGCAGCCTCCGGGACAGGGTCCCTGAAGCTTTCTTT

d_gene: .
len: 12
v_gene: TRBV7-2
j_gene: TRBJ1-3
CDR3aa: CASSLLLNTIYF
CDR3nt: TGTGCCAGCAGCCTGTTATTAAACACCATATATTTT

d_gene: .
len: 14
v_gene: TRBV6-1
j_gene: TRBJ2-7
CDR3aa: CASSEPFLHEEQYF
CDR3nt: TGTGCCAGCAGTGAACCTTTCCTCCATGAGGAGCAGTACTTC